The 29 T cell receptor beta chains below all came from one sample that was sequenced in a study of T cell responses to AZD1222 COVID-19 vaccine. The repertoire was sequenced with immunoSEQ multiplex PCR; TCRdb's copy has only in-frame clones and lacks some. This sample has roughly 140,000 clones, with about nine tenths found just once. The sequencing used peripheral blood, collected 28 days after the second AZD1222 dose. The receptors here all came from an adult who received the AZD1222 COVID-19 vaccine.

The chain couples TRBV7-6 to TRBJ2-3; D is unresolved. The CDR3 totals 17 residues. Trimming shortened V by 0 bases and J by 2 bases, and 15 bases separated the two germline ends. Germline assignment: CDR1 SGHVS and CDR2 FNYEAQ. The CDR3 here is CASSLAQYGYITDTQYF. The DNA for the CDR3 is TGTGCCAGCAGCTTAGCGCAATATGGGTATATCACAGATACGCAGTATTTT.

V and J are TRBV5-4 and TRBJ2-3, with TRBD1 identical over 8 bases. CDR1 and CDR2 from the germline V gene are SGHNT and YYREEE (reference sequence). CDR3 size: 14 residues. J was trimmed by 3 bases and V by 1 base; bases with no gene match: 1. The CDR3 DNA reads TGTGCCAGCAGCTTGAGACAGGGGACAGATACGCAGTATTTT. This encodes CASSLRQGTDTQYF.

The gene calls are TRBV9 and TRBJ1-2, with 7 positions matching TRBD1. This CDR3 comprises 14 residues. Germline V CDR1 and CDR2: SGDLS, YYNGEE. V gave up 2 bases and J gave up 4 bases; unmatched junction bases: 5. The CDR3 nucleotides read TGTGCCAGCAGCGTTGGACAGGAGGGCTATGGCTACACCTTC. Translating gives CASSVGQEGYGYTF.

J is TRBJ1-2 and V is TRBV28; maybe TRBD1 (6 bases). The CDR3 totals 14 residues. Trimming took off 2 bases at V and 2 bases at J, with 9 bases between the two ends. Germline assignment: CDR1 MDHEN and CDR2 SYDVKM. The chain's CDR3 is CASSLVRGNYGYTF. The CDR3 bases are TGTGCCAGCAGTTTAGTCAGGGGAAACTATGGCTACACCTTC.

The chain links TRBV2 to TRBJ2-1; the D gene is possibly TRBD2 (6 bases). CDR3 length equals 16 residues. Germline CDR1 is SNHLY and CDR2 is FYNNEI. The V end lost 6 bases, the J end lost 1 base, and 16 bases lay between the germline ends. The CDR3 spells CASRGLLASSYNEQFF. CDR3 bases: TGTGCCAGCAGGGGGTTACTAGCATCGTCCTACAATGAGCAGTTCTTC.

V is TRBV6-6 and J is TRBJ1-5, with D possibly TRBD1 on 6 matching bases. The CDR3 loop spans 16 amino acids. V gave up 5 bases and J gave up 1 base, with 15 bases separating them. Per germline, CDR1 MNHNY and CDR2 SVGAGI (reference sequence). CDR3: CASSLRGALSNQPQHF. CDR3 nucleotides: TGTGCCAGCAGTCTTAGGGGGGCCTTGAGCAATCAGCCCCAGCATTTT.

The chain links TRBV5-1 to TRBJ1-1, with no clear D. The CDR3 runs to 16 residues. V was trimmed by 6 bases and J by 1 base, leaving 19 bases between them. In germline, CDR1 is SGHRS, CDR2 YFSETQ. CDR3 loop: CASTPGGFSPNTEAFF. The DNA for the CDR3 is TGCGCCAGCACACCGGGTGGATTCAGCCCGAACACTGAAGCTTTCTTT.

This clone was recorded once. The chain uses TRBV3-1 (or the pseudogene TRBV3-2) and TRBJ1-5, with 10 bases aligning to TRBD1. Germline V CDR1 and CDR2: LGHDT, YNNKEL (reference sequence). The CDR3 has 15 residues. V gave up 8 bases and J gave up 3 bases; unmatched junction bases: 7. CDR3: CASGLGTGVNQPQHF. CDR3 nucleotide sequence: TGTGCCAGCGGGCTCGGGACAGGGGTCAATCAGCCCCAGCATTTT.

V and J are TRBV5-1 and TRBJ1-4, with TRBD1 identical over 8 bases. The CDR3 is made up of 15 amino acids. Germline CDR1 and CDR2: SGHRS and YFSETQ. Trimming at V came to 0 bases and at J to 7 bases, leaving 5 bases not matched to a gene. CDR3 DNA sequence: TGCGCCAGCAGCTTGGCAGGGGGCTTGGTTGAAAAACTGTTTTTT. Protein sequence: CASSLAGGLVEKLFF.

The chain carries TRBV29-1 and TRBJ2-4, with TRBD1 as a possible D gene (8 bases). V was shortened by 4 bases and J by 8 bases, with 18 bases between the two germline ends. Germline CDR1 reads SQVTM; CDR2 reads ANQGSEA. The CDR3 is 14 residues long. The CDR3 coding sequence is TGCAGCGTTGGGAGAATCACAGGGGGGGACATTCAGTACTTC. Translating gives CSVGRITGGDIQYF.

The V gene is TRBV4-2, the J gene TRBJ2-2; 8 bases map to TRBD1. The CDR3 loop spans 16 amino acids. CDR1 is LGHNA and CDR2 is YNFKEQ in the germline V gene. V gave up 2 bases and J gave up 3 bases; unmatched junction bases: 5. CDR3 loop: CASSQLQGEDTGELFF. In nucleotides, the CDR3 is TGTGCCAGCAGCCAACTACAGGGGGAGGACACCGGGGAGCTGTTTTTT.

The chain is built from TRBV5-6 and TRBJ2-7; D remains unclear. From germline, CDR1 is SGHDT and CDR2 YYEEEE. This CDR3 is 14 amino acids long. V gave up 1 base and J gave up 9 bases, with 17 bases separating them. CDR3 sequence reads: CASSLYSAPTGQYF. CDR3 nucleotides: TGTGCCAGCAGCTTGTACAGTGCTCCTACGGGGCAGTACTTC.

This chain links TRBV6-1 with TRBJ1-4; D might be TRBD1 (5 bases). From germline, CDR1 is MNHNS and CDR2 SASEGT. This CDR3 comprises 17 residues. Between the trimmed V and J ends, which lost 0 bases and 4 bases, there was a span of 15 bases. CDR3 in amino acids: CASSEAPGGPNNEKLFF. In nucleotides, the CDR3 is TGTGCCAGCAGTGAAGCCCCCGGGGGACCAAATAATGAAAAACTGTTTTTT.

V is TRBV6-5 and J is TRBJ2-2, with D unresolved. CDR1 MNHEY and CDR2 SVGAGI come from the germline V gene. The CDR3 consists of 14 residues. The ends were cut back, 2 bases at V and 6 bases at J, with 10 bases in the middle. The CDR3 loop is CASSYGATAGELFF. The CDR3 DNA reads TGTGCCAGCAGTTACGGCGCCACGGCCGGGGAGCTGTTTTTT.

V and J are TRBV20-1 and TRBJ2-7, with a possible D match to TRBD2 (5 bases). CDR1 is DFQATT and CDR2 is SNEGSKA in the germline V gene (reference sequence). The CDR3 covers 11 residues. Between the trimmed V and J ends, which lost 3 bases and 7 bases, there was a span of 10 bases. CDR3 amino acids: CSASVLAEQYF. The DNA of the CDR3 is TGCAGTGCTAGTGTCCTAGCAGAGCAGTACTTC.

V is TRBV6-5 and J is TRBJ2-3; 8 bases align to TRBD2. CDR1 is MNHEY and CDR2 is SVGAGI in the germline V gene. J lost 4 bases, V lost 8 bases, and 5 bases had no gene match. CDR3 length: 13 amino acids. CDR3 nucleotides: TGTGCCAGCGGGACGGGGGGGCCAGATACGCAGTATTTT. Protein: CASGTGGPDTQYF.

The V and J genes are TRBV6-2 or TRBV6-3 and TRBJ2-7; perhaps TRBD1 as D (5 bases). CDR1 is MNHEY and CDR2 is SVGEGT in the germline V gene. The V end lost 4 bases, the J end lost 0 bases, and 13 bases lay between the germline ends. There are 15 residues in the CDR3. The CDR3 sequence is CASSFETVSSYEQYF. CDR3 in DNA: TGTGCCAGCAGTTTTGAGACAGTAAGCTCCTACGAGCAGTACTTC.

The chain uses TRBV11-3 and TRBJ1-1; 9 nucleotides align to TRBD1. V lost 4 bases, J lost 4 bases, and 4 bases stayed unmatched. Looked up from germline, CDR1 is SGHNT and CDR2 is YENEEA. CDR3 length: 14 residues. Here the CDR3 reads CASSSGQGGTEAFF. Written as DNA, the CDR3 is TGTGCCAGCAGCTCGGGACAGGGAGGCACTGAAGCTTTCTTT.

This chain links TRBV29-1 with TRBJ1-3, with D hard to call. From germline, CDR1 is SQVTM and CDR2 ANQGSEA. CDR3 size: 13 residues. Trimming removed 6 bases at V and 0 bases at J, with 9 bases between. CDR3 bases: TGCAGCGTGACGGGTAGCTCTGGAAACACCATATATTTT. It translates to CSVTGSSGNTIYF.

This clone was detected only a few times. This sequence joins TRBV6-4 and TRBJ2-2, with D perhaps TRBD1 (6 bases). V was shortened by 0 bases and J by 5 bases, with 7 bases between the two germline ends. The germline gives CDR1 MRHNA, CDR2 SNTAGT. The CDR3 loop spans 14 amino acids. CDR3 in DNA: TGTGCCAGCAGTGACTCCGGGACAACCGGGGAGCTGTTTTTT. It translates to CASSDSGTTGELFF.

V and J are TRBV6-5 and TRBJ1-3; D gene ambiguous. The CDR3 has 13 residues. V was pared by 6 bases and J by 0 bases, with 6 bases between. The germline V gene has CDR1 MNHEY and CDR2 SVGAGI. For the CDR3, the DNA is TGTGCCAGCAGCATAGACTCTGGAAACACCATATATTTT. Translated: CASSIDSGNTIYF.

V gene TRBV11-2 combines with J gene TRBJ2-1; perhaps TRBD2 as D (7 bases). V was shortened by 5 bases and J by 5 bases, with 19 bases between the two germline ends. The CDR3 totals 16 residues. Germline CDR1 SGHAT, CDR2 FQNNGV. The CDR3 loop reads CASSLDRPGTNNEQFF. The CDR3 region has the DNA TGTGCCAGCAGCCTGGACAGACCCGGGACTAACAATGAGCAGTTCTTC.

The rearrangement uses TRBV25-1 and TRBJ1-3; TRBD1 is a possible D gene (6 bases). This CDR3 has 17 residues. The ends were cut back, 3 bases at V and 0 bases at J, with 15 bases in the middle. CDR1 MGHDK and CDR2 SYGVNS come from the germline V gene. The CDR3 protein is CASSEQGQRYSGNTIYF. CDR3 coding DNA: TGTGCCAGCAGTGAGCAAGGACAGCGGTACTCTGGAAACACCATATATTTT.

The rearrangement joins TRBV19 to TRBJ1-5, with D possibly matching TRBD1 (5 bases). CDR1 is LNHDA and CDR2 is SQIVND in the germline V gene (reference sequence). V was trimmed by 3 bases and J by 9 bases, leaving 12 bases between them. The CDR3 is made up of 13 amino acids. CDR3 loop: CASSISWGRPQHF. CDR3 nucleotide sequence: TGTGCCAGTAGTATTTCCTGGGGACGGCCCCAGCATTTT.

The DNA for the CDR3 is TGTGCCAGCAGCGTAGTTGGCGGGGGACCAAGCACAGATACGCAGTATTTT. It is translated as CASSVVGGGPSTDTQYF. The gene calls are TRBV9 and TRBJ2-3, with 7 bases lining up with TRBD2. The CDR3 is 17 amino acids. The V gene's germline CDR1 is SGDLS and CDR2 YYNGEE. Unmatched junction bases numbered 7, after V lost 0 bases and J lost 0 bases.

The V gene is TRBV18, the J gene TRBJ2-1; D is undetermined. CDR3 size: 15 residues. The germline gives CDR1 KGHSH, CDR2 LQKENI. V was trimmed by 3 bases and J by 8 bases, leaving 17 bases between them. The CDR3 is CASSPRRPVADEQFF. The CDR3 DNA is TGTGCCAGCTCACCCCGAAGGCCGGTGGCGGATGAGCAGTTCTTC. The whole variable domain, filled in from reference TRBV18 and TRBJ2-1, reads NAGVMQNPRHLVRRRGQEARLRCSPMKGHSHVYWYRQLPEEGLKFMVYLQKENIIDESGMPKERFSAEFPKEGPSILRIQQVVRGDSAAYFCASSPRRPVADEQFFGPGTRLTVL.

The rearrangement uses TRBV10-3 and TRBJ1-1; D is uncertain. Deletions cut 2 bases from V and 6 bases from J, with 16 bases between. The CDR3 length is 15 residues. Germline-derived CDR1 and CDR2 are ENHRY and SYGVKD. CDR3 loop: CAISEPRTWGSEAFF. CDR3 nucleotide sequence: TGTGCCATCAGTGAGCCCAGGACGTGGGGATCTGAAGCTTTCTTT.

The V call is TRBV6-5, the J call TRBJ2-7; 8 bases map to TRBD1. This CDR3 is built from 16 residues. CDR1 is MNHEY and CDR2 is SVGAGI in the germline V gene. Trimming at V came to 0 bases and at J to 1 base, leaving 5 bases not matched to a gene. This chain's CDR3 is CASSYSRTGRSYEQYF. The CDR3 nucleotides are TGTGCCAGCAGTTACTCGCGGACAGGGCGGTCCTACGAGCAGTACTTC.

The rearrangement joins TRBV24-1 to TRBJ2-2, with D tentatively TRBD2 (6 bases). The V gene's germline CDR1 is KGHDR and CDR2 SFDVKD. The CDR3 length is 14 residues. Trimming removed 4 bases from V and 6 bases from J, with 11 bases in between. CDR3 DNA: TGTGCCACCAGTGACGGAGGGTATGCCGGGGAGCTGTTTTTT. Amino acids: CATSDGGYAGELFF.